These T cell receptor beta chains were read from a single sample in a study of memory CD4+ T cells and cytomegalovirus serostatus. Using immunoSEQ multiplex PCR, the repertoire was profiled, and TCRdb retains in-frame clones only, with some absent. The sample records 50,000 to 65,000 clones, about 68% being singletons. The specimen was memory CD4+ T cells from blood. The origin of the receptors is an adult in good health and CMV-seropositive. The conserved cysteine and the conserved F or W are not part of the CDR3 here.

v_gene	j_gene	CDR3aa
TRBV19	TRBJ1-5	ASSIGGQGGQPQH
TRBV6-6	TRBJ1-2	ASSYLGSINYGYT
TRBV10-2	TRBJ1-5	ASSEGRASQPQH
TRBV2	TRBJ2-5	ASIEQGLGETQY
TRBV5-4	TRBJ2-5	ASRGGGGAGGEETQY
TRBV5-4	TRBJ1-2	ASSFLGRAGGANYGYT
TRBV28	TRBJ2-2	ASRMGQNTGELF
TRBV18	TRBJ2-3	ASSPTASTDTQY
TRBV6-5	TRBJ2-2	AIGPDWGGGELF
TRBV5-1	TRBJ1-1	ASSPSQTGQEAF
TRBV28	TRBJ1-3	ASSLPGTGTGNTIY
TRBV30	TRBJ2-1	AGGTSGINEQF
TRBV28	TRBJ1-5	ASSLVSQGQPQH
TRBV10-2	TRBJ1-1	ASRAVDRGNTEAF
TRBV2	TRBJ2-7	ASSGEGRVEQY